This paragraph covers one TCR beta chain sequence. No antigen is known for it. This table comes from immunoSEQ multiplex PCR, and its TCRdb copy is limited to in-frame clones, with some not included. The table records some 180,000 clones, 92% of them present only once. These data come from a study of T cell responses to AZD1222 COVID-19 vaccine. Germline CDR1 reads MNHEY; CDR2 reads SVGAGI. V gave up 6 bases and J gave up 5 bases; unmatched junction bases: 5. This CDR3 has 13 residues. Study-level findings and limits: Reportedly, nearly half of unique spike TCRs recognized epitopes outside B.1.351/B.1.1.7 mutations.

The sample here was peripheral blood, taken on day 0 of AZD1222 vaccination. The J gene is TRBJ1-2, the V gene TRBV6-5, with 8 bases aligning to TRBD1. This clonotype originated in an adult in good health. The DNA for the CDR3 is TGTGCCAGCAGCCCCGACAGGGGTTATGGCTACACCTTC. This codes for CASSPDRGYGYTF.